This passage covers 26 T cell receptor beta chains from one sample sequenced in a study of cytomegalovirus exposure and HLA in healthy donors. PCR involved 60 Vbeta and 13 Jbeta primers. This table comes from immunoSEQ multiplex PCR, and its TCRdb copy is limited to in-frame clones, with some not included. The sample shows roughly 250,000 clones, approximately 80% of them seen only once. Sequenced material: PBMCs. Receptors were obtained from a girl between 2 and 10 years old in good health and CMV-seronegative.

This clone was seen a few times. The chain is built from TRBV6-6 and TRBJ2-4; 8 bases match TRBD1. Per the germline V gene, CDR1 is MNHNY and CDR2 is SVGAGI (reference sequence). The CDR3 contains 13 residues. V dropped 6 bases and J dropped 9; count of bases not matched to a gene: 7. CDR3 region: CASSRKGQVIQYF. The DNA of the CDR3 is TGTGCCAGCAGCCGGAAGGGACAGGTCATTCAGTACTTC.

J is TRBJ2-4 and V is TRBV19, with 15 nucleotides matching TRBD2. CDR1 and CDR2 from the germline V gene are LNHDA and SQIVND (reference sequence). There are 18 residues in the CDR3. V shed 3 bases and J 0 bases; nucleotides not matched to a gene: 3. CDR3: CASSIGLAGGLAKNIQYF. The CDR3 nucleotides are TGTGCCAGTAGTATCGGACTAGCGGGGGGGCTAGCCAAAAACATTCAGTACTTC.

The genes are TRBV27 and TRBJ2-1; 13 nucleotides align to TRBD2. The trim removed 7 bases at V and 4 bases at J, leaving 10 bases unmatched. Germline V lookup: CDR1 MNHEY, CDR2 SMNVEV (reference sequence). The length of the CDR3 is 17 residues. The chain's CDR3 is CASTTDPGLAGYNEQFF. For the CDR3, the DNA is TGTGCCAGCACCACGGATCCGGGACTAGCGGGATACAATGAGCAGTTCTTC.

Concerning this clone: The sample contains more than one DNA sequence encoding this CDR3. This CDR3 reads CASSSPGQGAYEQYF. In DNA, the CDR3 is TGTGCCAGCAGCTCTCCCGGACAGGGGGCCTACGAGCAGTACTTC. The genes are TRBV7-9 and TRBJ2-7; TRBD1 matches at 10 bases. The CDR3 has 15 residues. Trimming cost V 4 bases and J 2 bases; bases outside gene matches: 5. CDR1 SEHNR and CDR2 FQNEAQ come from the germline V gene (reference sequence).

V is TRBV25-1 and J is TRBJ1-1; TRBD1 matches 7 bases. Trimming took 4 bases from V and 3 from J; bases not matched to a gene: 5. This CDR3 has 14 residues. Germline V gene data show CDR1 as MGHDK and CDR2 as SYGVNS. The CDR3 loop is CASSVTGVYTEAFF. As DNA, the CDR3 is TGTGCCAGCAGTGTTACAGGGGTGTACACTGAAGCTTTCTTT. The full variable domain, its missing parts supplied by reference TRBV25-1 and TRBJ1-1, is EADIYQTPRYLVIGTGKKITLECSQTMGHDKMYWYQQDPGMELHLIHYSYGVNSTEKGDLSSESTVSRIRTEHFPLTLESARPSHTSQYLCASSVTGVYTEAFFGQGTRLTVV.

V and J are TRBV28 and TRBJ1-5; D gene ambiguous. The CDR3 is made up of 13 amino acids. The V gene's germline CDR1 is MDHEN and CDR2 SYDVKM. Trimming removed 6 bases from V and 0 bases from J, with 6 bases in between. CDR3 DNA: TGTGCCAGCAGGGAGGATAGCAATCAGCCCCAGCATTTT. It specifies CASREDSNQPQHF.

This sequence joins TRBV5-1 and TRBJ2-7, with 8 bases identical to TRBD1. The CDR3 covers 14 residues. In germline, CDR1 is SGHRS, CDR2 YFSETQ. Germline trimming cut 1 base from V and 5 bases from J; bases unmatched to any gene: 5. The CDR3 reads CASSLRDRTDEQYF. CDR3 in DNA: TGCGCCAGCAGCTTGAGGGACAGGACAGACGAGCAGTACTTC. Using reference TRBV5-1 and TRBJ2-7 for the parts outside the CDR3, the full variable domain is KAGVTQTPRYLIKTRGQQVTLSCSPISGHRSVSWYQQTPGQGLQFLFEYFSETQRNKGNFPGRFSGRQFSNSRSEMNVSTLELGDSALYLCASSLRDRTDEQYFGPGTRLTVT.

The V gene is TRBV5-1, the J gene TRBJ1-5, with D hard to call. Between the trimmed V and J ends, which lost 4 bases and 5 bases, there was a span of 19 bases. This CDR3 has 16 amino acids. The germline CDR1 and CDR2 sequences are SGHRS and YFSETQ. The CDR3, as DNA: TGCGCCAGCAGCCCGGGAGGGAGCTTGCCCCATCAGCCCCAGCATTTT. This encodes CASSPGGSLPHQPQHF. Full variable domain (outside the CDR3, taken from reference TRBV5-1 and TRBJ1-5): KAGVTQTPRYLIKTRGQQVTLSCSPISGHRSVSWYQQTPGQGLQFLFEYFSETQRNKGNFPGRFSGRQFSNSRSEMNVSTLELGDSALYLCASSPGGSLPHQPQHFGDGTRLSIL.

This clone was seen a few times. This rearrangement joins TRBV7-6 to TRBJ2-3, with D maybe TRBD2 (5 bases). The germline V and J ends were trimmed by 5 bases and 1 base, with 10 bases remaining between them. The CDR3 has 14 amino acids. Germline V gives CDR1 SGHVS, CDR2 FNYEAQ. The CDR3, as DNA: TGTGCCAGCAGCCCCTTCGGGGGCACAGATACGCAGTATTTT. It specifies CASSPFGGTDTQYF.

This chain connects TRBV7-8 to TRBJ2-3; a weak D match, TRBD2 (7 bases). This CDR3 contains 17 residues. CDR1 is SGHVS and CDR2 is FQNEAQ in the germline V gene. Deletions cut 5 bases from V and 1 base from J, with 19 bases between. The CDR3 is CASSTLFSGGRTDTQYF. CDR3 nucleotide sequence: TGTGCCAGCAGCACCCTCTTTTCCGGGGGGCGCACAGATACGCAGTATTTT.

The V gene is TRBV28, the J gene TRBJ1-5, with 7 bases lining up with TRBD1. CDR3 length: 13 residues. V gave up 6 bases and J gave up 11 bases; unmatched junction bases: 10. CDR1 MDHEN and CDR2 SYDVKM come from the germline V gene. In DNA form, the CDR3 reads TGTGCCAGCAGCGGGACAGAGAGGGAGGCCCAGCATTTT. This encodes CASSGTEREAQHF.

CDR3 region: CAIRKGESNQPQHF. The DNA of the CDR3 is TGTGCCATCAGGAAGGGGGAAAGCAATCAGCCCCAGCATTTT. The chain joins TRBV10-3 to TRBJ1-5; tentative D call: TRBD1 (6 bases). From germline, CDR1 is ENHRY and CDR2 SYGVKD. The V and J ends lost 6 bases and 1 base respectively, with 10 bases between them. The CDR3 totals 14 residues.

The chain uses TRBV9 and TRBJ2-1; 9 bases match TRBD2. Trimming took 2 bases from V and 3 from J; bases not matched to a gene: 9. Germline CDR1 SGDLS, CDR2 YYNGEE. CDR3 length: 17 residues. CDR3 amino acids: CASSVRASGKIYNEQFF. The CDR3 region has the DNA TGTGCCAGCAGCGTTAGGGCTAGCGGGAAGATCTACAATGAGCAGTTCTTC.

As concerns this clone: Other DNA sequences in this sample translate to the same CDR3. The J gene is TRBJ2-3, the V gene TRBV9; the match to TRBD2 covers 8 bases. The CDR3 covers 15 residues. Germline V lookup: CDR1 SGDLS, CDR2 YYNGEE. The V gene end was trimmed by 3 bases and the J gene end by 0 bases; junction bases not matched to a gene: 3. This CDR3 reads CASSGGLASTDTQYF. The CDR3 nucleotides are TGTGCCAGCAGCGGCGGACTAGCTAGCACAGATACGCAGTATTTT.

V gene TRBV5-6 combines with J gene TRBJ2-7; D possibly corresponds to TRBD2 (6 bases). The CDR3 is 15 residues long. CDR1 is SGHDT and CDR2 is YYEEEE in the germline V gene. V was cut by 6 bases and J by 2 bases, with 18 bases left in between. CDR3 nucleotides: TGTGCCAGCACCCAAGGTCCGGGACTGACCTACGAGCAGTACTTC. Protein product: CASTQGPGLTYEQYF.

The rearrangement uses TRBV18 and TRBJ2-3; D might be TRBD1 (5 bases). Germline V CDR1 and CDR2: KGHSH, LQKENI. The CDR3 is 13 amino acids. V lost 4 bases, J lost 3 bases, and 8 bases lay in between. CDR3: CASSQTETDTQYF. CDR3 coding DNA: TGTGCCAGCTCACAGACAGAGACAGATACGCAGTATTTT. Full variable domain (rest looked up from reference TRBV18 and TRBJ2-3): NAGVMQNPRHLVRRRGQEARLRCSPMKGHSHVYWYRQLPEEGLKFMVYLQKENIIDESGMPKERFSAEFPKEGPSILRIQQVVRGDSAAYFCASSQTETDTQYFGPGTRLTVL.

The chain couples TRBV6-5 to TRBJ1-6; tentative D call: TRBD1 (6 bases). Trimming removed 4 bases from V and 7 bases from J, with 11 bases in between. There are 14 residues in the CDR3. Germline assignment: CDR1 MNHEY and CDR2 SVGAGI. This CDR3 reads CASSSQGWNSPLHF. The CDR3 nucleotides are TGTGCCAGCAGTTCACAGGGCTGGAATTCACCCCTCCACTTT.

The chain has TRBV7-3 and TRBJ2-1, with 8 bases identical to TRBD2. The length of the CDR3 is 17 residues. Looked up from germline, CDR1 is SGHTA and CDR2 is FQGTGA. J lost 4 bases, V lost 5 bases, and 13 bases had no gene match. The CDR3 DNA sequence: TGTGCCAGCAGCCCCAGGGTTTTAGCGGGATATTACAATGAGCAGTTCTTC. Residues: CASSPRVLAGYYNEQFF. Full variable domain (outside the CDR3, taken from reference TRBV7-3 and TRBJ2-1): GAGVSQTPSNKVTEKGKYVELRCDPISGHTALYWYRQSLGQGPEFLIYFQGTGAADDSGLPNDRFFAVRPEGSVSTLKIQRTERGDSAVYLCASSPRVLAGYYNEQFFGPGTRLTVL.

This chain connects TRBV7-3 to TRBJ1-2; D remains ambiguous. In germline, CDR1 is SGHTA, CDR2 FQGTGA. Deletions cut 4 bases from V and 2 bases from J, with 8 bases between. This CDR3 has 13 residues. In DNA form, the CDR3 reads TGTGCCAGCAGCTACTACAAGAACTATGGCTACACCTTC. Protein sequence: CASSYYKNYGYTF.

The gene calls are TRBV2 and TRBJ1-5; D uncertain. Germline assignment: CDR1 SNHLY and CDR2 FYNNEI. The CDR3 length is 15 residues. V shed 3 bases and J shed 5 bases, with 14 bases lying between them. The chain's CDR3 is CASSEEGEAYQPQHF. Here the CDR3 DNA reads TGTGCCAGCAGTGAGGAGGGAGAGGCGTATCAGCCCCAGCATTTT.

This chain connects TRBV5-8 to TRBJ2-7; 7 positions agree with TRBD2. V dropped 4 bases and J dropped 4; count of bases not matched to a gene: 11. Germline CDR1 is SGHTS and CDR2 is YDEGEE. The CDR3 extends over 15 amino acids. For the CDR3, the DNA is TGTGCCAGCAGCCTTAGCGCGGGAGACTTTTACGAGCAGTACTTC. Translated, it gives CASSLSAGDFYEQYF.

The chain uses TRBV29-1 and TRBJ2-1; tentative D call: TRBD2 (5 bases). The V end was cut by 2 bases, the J end by 3 bases, with 14 bases between. CDR1 is SQVTM, CDR2 ANQGSEA, per germline. The CDR3 sequence is 15 residues long. Here the CDR3 reads CSVEIYAGVYNEQFF. CDR3 coding DNA: TGCAGCGTTGAAATCTACGCCGGGGTCTACAATGAGCAGTTCTTC.

The chain employs TRBV6-1 and TRBJ1-1; the D gene is possibly TRBD1 (5 bases). V shed 7 bases and J shed 1 base, with 13 bases lying between them. CDR3 length equals 14 residues. Germline CDR1 is MNHNS and CDR2 is SASEGT. The CDR3 region is CASTKWGGNTEAFF. The CDR3 DNA follows: TGTGCCAGCACCAAATGGGGGGGGAACACTGAAGCTTTCTTT.

The rearrangement joins TRBV28 to TRBJ2-1, with TRBD2 matching over 11 bases. Trimming at V came to 2 bases and at J to 1 base, leaving 4 bases not matched to a gene. The CDR3 has 17 amino acids. The germline V gene has CDR1 MDHEN and CDR2 SYDVKM. The DNA for the CDR3 is TGTGCCAGCAGTTTAACTAGCGGGAGCAAATCCTACAATGAGCAGTTCTTC. Protein: CASSLTSGSKSYNEQFF.

Regarding this clone: Other DNA sequences within the sample encode an identical CDR3. V is TRBV7-9 and J is TRBJ1-1, with D hard to call. Germline loops: CDR1 SEHNR, CDR2 FQNEAQ (reference sequence). V was clipped by 4 bases and J by 5 bases, with 14 bases between them. CDR3 size: 14 residues. The CDR3 sequence is CASSSPAGGTEAFF. As DNA, the CDR3 is TGTGCCAGCAGCTCCCCCGCCGGAGGTACTGAAGCTTTCTTT.

The rearrangement uses TRBV25-1 and TRBJ2-5; possible D gene TRBD2, 6 bases. Trimming shortened V by 4 bases and J by 1 base, and 10 bases separated the two germline ends. The germline CDR1 and CDR2 sequences are MGHDK and SYGVNS. This CDR3 comprises 14 residues. The CDR3 reads CASSVQGLQETQYF. CDR3 in DNA: TGTGCCAGCAGTGTCCAGGGACTCCAAGAGACCCAGTACTTC.